The subject of this entry is one T cell receptor beta chain. This sample was taken from a study of OX40 agonist ivuxolimab in advanced cancers. Study-level background: Aged roughly 23 to 80 with a mean of about 60 years, they were 82.7% male.

Blood sampling took place at baseline, cycle 4 day 1, and cycle 7 day 1. This CDR3 is built from 15 residues. V dropped 2 bases and J dropped 7; count of bases not matched to a gene: 6. Germline assignment: CDR1 ENHRY and CDR2 SYGVKD. TCRdb's copy holds only in-frame clones and misses some; the assay was immunoSEQ multiplex PCR. Counted here are tens of thousands of clones, 81% occurring once; the ten biggest clones make up 1.2% to 1.5%. The chain carries TRBV10-3 and TRBJ1-4; TRBD1 matches at 8 bases. Sequences were derived from CD4+ or CD8+ T cells sorted from blood, sampled in a trial of the OX40 agonist ivuxolimab. This TCR was sampled from an adult with an advanced solid tumor such as melanoma, head and neck, liver or kidney cancer. Written as DNA, the CDR3 is TGTGCCATCAGTGAGACAACAGGGGGGAGTGAAAAACTGTTTTTT. Its translation is CAISETTGGSEKLFF.